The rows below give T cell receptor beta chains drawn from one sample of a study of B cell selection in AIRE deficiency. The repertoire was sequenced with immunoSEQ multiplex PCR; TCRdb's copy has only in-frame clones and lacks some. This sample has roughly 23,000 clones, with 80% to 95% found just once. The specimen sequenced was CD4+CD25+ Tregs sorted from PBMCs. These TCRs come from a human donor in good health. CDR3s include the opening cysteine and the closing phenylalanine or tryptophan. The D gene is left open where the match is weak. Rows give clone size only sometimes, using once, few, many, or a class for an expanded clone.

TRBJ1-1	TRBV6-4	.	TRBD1	TGTGCCAGCAGCCCAAGACGGGACAGCACTGAAGCTTTCTTT	CASSPRRDSTEAFF
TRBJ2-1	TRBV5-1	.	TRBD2	TGCGCCAGCAGCCCTTACGCGGGAGGACTCAATGAGCAGTTCTTC	CASSPYAGGLNEQFF
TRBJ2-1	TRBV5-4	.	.	TGTGCCAGCAGCTTGGCAGGGGCCTACAATGAGCAGTTCTTC	CASSLAGAYNEQFF
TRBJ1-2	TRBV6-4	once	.	TGTGCCAGCAGTTACGGCAGGGACTATGGCTACACCTTC	CASSYGRDYGYTF
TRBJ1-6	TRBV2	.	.	TGTGCCAGCAGTGAAGGGTCCCGGGGACAATTTAATTCACCCCTCCACTTT	CASSEGSRGQFNSPLHF
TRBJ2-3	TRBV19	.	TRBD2	TGTGCCAGTAGTAGGACTAGCGGGGGAAGCACAGATACGCAGTATTTT	CASSRTSGGSTDTQYF
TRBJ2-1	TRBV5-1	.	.	TGCGCCAGCAGGGGTACCGGGACATACAATGAGCAGTTCTTC	CASRGTGTYNEQFF
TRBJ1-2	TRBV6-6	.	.	TGTGCCAGCAGTTACTCTGGCCGGCGGAACTATGGCTACACCTTC	CASSYSGRRNYGYTF
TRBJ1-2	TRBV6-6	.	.	TGTGCCAGCCGGGGACCCTATGGCTACACCTTC	CASRGPYGYTF
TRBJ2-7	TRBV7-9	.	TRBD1	TGTGCCAGCAGCTTAGGGGGGACAGGGGGCGAGCAGTACTTC	CASSLGGTGGEQYF
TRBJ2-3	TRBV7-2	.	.	TGTGCCAGCAGTTGGGGCCTACTGGGGAGCACAGATACGCAGTATTTT	CASSWGLLGSTDTQYF
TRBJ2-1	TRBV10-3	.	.	TGTGCCATCAGACAGTACAATGAGCAGTTCTTC	CAIRQYNEQFF
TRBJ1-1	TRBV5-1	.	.	TGCGCCAGCAGCTGGGTGGATTCGACAGAGTGGATAGGGCGCACTGAAGCTTTCTTT	CASSWVDSTEWIGRTEAFF
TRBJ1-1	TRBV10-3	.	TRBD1	TGTGCCATCAGTGACAGGACAGGCCCGAACACTGAAGCTTTCTTT	CAISDRTGPNTEAFF
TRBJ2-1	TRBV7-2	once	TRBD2	TGTGCCAGCAGCCCCCGATTGGTAGCGGGGGGGGGTGAGCAGTTCTTC	CASSPRLVAGGGEQFF
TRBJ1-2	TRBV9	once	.	TGTGCCAGCAGTCGCCAGGGGTGGCCCCTTAACTATGGCTACACCTTC	CASSRQGWPLNYGYTF
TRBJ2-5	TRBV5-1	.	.	TGCGCCAGCAGCACCCAAGAGACCCAGTACTTC	CASSTQETQYF
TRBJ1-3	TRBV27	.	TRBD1	TGTGCCAGCAGTCCTCCCAAACAGGGGGGGGGAGGAAACACCATATATTTT	CASSPPKQGGGGNTIYF
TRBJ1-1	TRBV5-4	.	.	TGTGCCAGCAGCCCCACACTGAACACTGAAGCTTTCTTT	CASSPTLNTEAFF
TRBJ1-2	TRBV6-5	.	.	TGTGCCAGCATGGGACACCGAGCTAACTATGGCTACACCTTC	CASMGHRANYGYTF